This T cell receptor beta chain was recovered during a study of spatial heterogeneity in lung cancer. Study context: Each time, sequencing found more beta-chain sequences than alpha-chain sequences.

As for time point: sample taken at primary tumor resection. No cell sorting; template was whole RNA from tumor, lung tissue or PBMC. The donor group consisted of over 60 patients who had untreated, early-stage non-small cell lung cancer. In its sample, this clonotype ranks as medium-sized. This beta chain is a stray sequence in a library constructed for alpha chains; its clone size is not meaningful. V trimming: 6 bases; J trimming: 1 base; junction bases outside the gene matches: 7. The CDR3 spans 15 residues. Germline CDR1 MDHEN, CDR2 SYDVKM. Carried by each TCR cDNA molecule was a unique molecular identifier. TCRdb reanalysed the 5' RACE reads using MiXCR and keeps one entry per CDR3 protein. The sample holds thousands of distinct CDR3 sequences, around 18% seen once.

The source of this sequence is a male donor with early-stage non-small cell lung cancer. The sample here was normal lung tissue next to the tumor, taken at surgery. This chain connects TRBV28 to TRBJ2-7; the match to TRBD2 covers 9 bases. The CDR3 region has the DNA TGTGCCAGCAGCCTCGCGCGGGAGGGATCCTACGAGCAGTACTTC. This encodes CASSLAREGSYEQYF.